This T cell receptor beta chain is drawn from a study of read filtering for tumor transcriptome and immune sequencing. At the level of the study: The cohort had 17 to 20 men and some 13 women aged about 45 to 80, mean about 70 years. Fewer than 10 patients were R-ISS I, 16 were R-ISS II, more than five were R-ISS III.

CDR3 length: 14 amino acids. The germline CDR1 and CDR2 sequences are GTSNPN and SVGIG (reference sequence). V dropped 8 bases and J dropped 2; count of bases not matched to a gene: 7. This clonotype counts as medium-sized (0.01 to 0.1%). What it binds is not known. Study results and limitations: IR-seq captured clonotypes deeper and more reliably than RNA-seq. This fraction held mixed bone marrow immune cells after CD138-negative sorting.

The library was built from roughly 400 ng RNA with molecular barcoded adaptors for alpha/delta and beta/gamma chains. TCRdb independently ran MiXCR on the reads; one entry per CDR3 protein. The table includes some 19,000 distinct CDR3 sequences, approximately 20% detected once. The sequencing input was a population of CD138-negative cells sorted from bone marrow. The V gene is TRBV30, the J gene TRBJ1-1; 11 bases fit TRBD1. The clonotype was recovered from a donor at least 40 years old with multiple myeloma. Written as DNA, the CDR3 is TGTGCCGGGGACAGGGGGTCTCCTAACACTGAAGCTTTCTTT. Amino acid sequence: CAGDRGSPNTEAFF.